One sample yielded the 10 T cell receptor beta chains listed below, sequenced in a study of blood T cells in healthy people across ages. A second PCR of 7 to 11 cycles used a sample-barcoded 5' primer and a J-beta primer mix. TCRdb used MiXCR to reprocess the 5' RACE reads, holding one entry per CDR3 protein. This sample has 1.5 million or so distinct CDR3 sequences, with around 40% found just once. Sequenced: blood. The receptor source for this set is a woman aged 18-29 years in good health.

The chain couples TRBV4-1 to TRBJ2-5; weak D call: TRBD2 (6 bases). Trimming took off 4 bases at V and 1 base at J, with 13 bases between the two ends. From germline, CDR1 is MGHRA and CDR2 YSYEKL. This CDR3 contains 15 residues. The CDR3 DNA reads as TGCGCCAGCAGCCTCCGTATAGCGGTCCAAGAGACCCAGTACTTC. Protein product: CASSLRIAVQETQYF.

This sequence joins TRBV7-2 and TRBJ2-3; D is unresolved. This CDR3 contains 15 residues. The germline V and J ends were trimmed by 1 base and 5 bases, with 13 bases remaining between them. The germline gives CDR1 SGHTA, CDR2 FQGNSA. The CDR3 region is CASSLGSRTGDTQYF. The CDR3, as DNA: TGTGCCAGCAGCTTAGGGAGTAGGACGGGAGATACGCAGTATTTT.

The chain combines TRBV9 with TRBJ2-7; no clear D gene. This CDR3 is built from 15 residues. V lost 3 bases and J 4 bases, leaving 17 bases between the germline ends. The germline V gene has CDR1 SGDLS and CDR2 YYNGEE. This CDR3 is CASSANPGQGYEQYF. CDR3 nucleotides: TGTGCCAGCAGCGCCAATCCGGGCCAAGGGTACGAGCAGTACTTC.

This clonotype was seen a handful of times. The V call is TRBV11-2, the J call TRBJ2-1, with 10 bases fitting TRBD2. The germline gives CDR1 SGHAT, CDR2 FQNNGV. The ends lost 3 bases at V and 5 bases at J; junction bases unmatched: 7. The CDR3 loop spans 16 amino acids. CDR3 loop: CASSFLTSGPNNEQFF. The CDR3 bases are TGTGCCAGCAGCTTCCTGACTAGCGGGCCTAACAATGAGCAGTTCTTC.

V usage is TRBV4-3 and J usage is TRBJ1-3, with D unresolved. The ends were cut back, 0 bases at V and 0 bases at J, with 21 bases in the middle. This CDR3 is built from 20 residues. Germline CDR1 and CDR2: LGHNA and YSLEER. The CDR3 loop reads CASSQDPRATTGASGNTIYF. The CDR3 DNA sequence: TGCGCCAGCAGCCAAGATCCGAGGGCCACGACCGGAGCCTCTGGAAACACCATATATTTT.

The J gene is TRBJ2-1, the V gene TRBV6-2 or TRBV6-3, with D uncertain. CDR1 and CDR2 from the germline V gene are MNHEY and SVGEGT. V gave up 5 bases and J gave up 6 bases, with 11 bases separating them. The CDR3 is 13 amino acids. CDR3 nucleotides: TGTGCCAGCAGTGACGTTTTTGTCAATGAGCAGTTCTTC. This codes for CASSDVFVNEQFF.

The V and J genes are TRBV5-1 and TRBJ1-2, with D perhaps matching TRBD1 (5 bases). Trimming cost V 4 bases and J 8 bases, with 18 bases left between them. Germline V gene data show CDR1 as SGHRS and CDR2 as YFSETQ. The CDR3 has 14 amino acids. CDR3 region: CASSPAGVSDGYTF. CDR3 nucleotide sequence: TGCGCCAGCAGCCCGGCGGGGGTTTCAGACGGCTACACCTTC.

The rearrangement joins TRBV29-1 to TRBJ1-2; no firm D call. Deletions cut 4 bases from V and 0 bases from J, with 12 bases between. The CDR3 spans 14 residues. Germline CDR1 reads SQVTM; CDR2 reads ANQGSEA. CDR3 protein: CSVGFGETNYGYTF. The DNA of the CDR3 is TGCAGCGTTGGTTTTGGAGAGACTAACTATGGCTACACCTTC.

The rearrangement links TRBV6-5 to TRBJ1-3; no firm D call. CDR1 and CDR2 from the germline V gene are MNHEY and SVGAGI. The CDR3 totals 16 residues. V was pared by 0 bases and J by 4 bases, with 13 bases between. CDR3 bases: TGTGCCAGCAGTTACTCGCAACAGACCCCGGGAAACACCATATATTTT. Protein product: CASSYSQQTPGNTIYF.

This chain joins TRBV6-6 and TRBJ2-5, with 7 bases fitting TRBD2. Germline trimming cut 7 bases from V and 11 bases from J; bases unmatched to any gene: 13. The CDR3 sequence is 13 residues long. CDR1 is MNHNY, CDR2 SVGAGI, per germline (reference sequence). CDR3 coding DNA: TGTGCCAGCATCGGGGGGTCGGGTAATGAGCAGTACTTC. Its translation: CASIGGSGNEQYF.